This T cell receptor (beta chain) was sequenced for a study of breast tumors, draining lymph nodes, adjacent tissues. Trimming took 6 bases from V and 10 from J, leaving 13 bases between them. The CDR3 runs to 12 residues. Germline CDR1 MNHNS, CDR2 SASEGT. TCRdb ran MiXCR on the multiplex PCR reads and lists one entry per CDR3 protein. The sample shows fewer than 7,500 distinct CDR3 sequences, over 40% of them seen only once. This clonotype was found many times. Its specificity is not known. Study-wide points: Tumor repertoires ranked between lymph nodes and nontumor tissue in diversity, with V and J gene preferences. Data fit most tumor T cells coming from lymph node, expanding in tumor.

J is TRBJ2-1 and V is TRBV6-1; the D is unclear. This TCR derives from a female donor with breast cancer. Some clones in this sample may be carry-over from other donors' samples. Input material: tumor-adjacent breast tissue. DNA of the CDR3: TGTGCCAGCAGCCCCTCAAATTGGGAGCAGTTCTTC. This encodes CASSPSNWEQFF.